This TCR beta chain was identified in a study of blood T cell repertoires in COVID-19. Sequenced by immunoSEQ multiplex PCR; TCRdb stores in-frame clones only, minus some. The repertoire holds 100,000 or so clones, roughly 92% seen once, with 5% to 7% in the top ten. CDR3 length: 13 amino acids. Trimming shortened V by 1 base and J by 7 bases, and 11 bases separated the two germline ends. The table lists this clone with a count of one. The genes are TRBV12-3 or TRBV12-4 and TRBJ2-7; D may be TRBD2 (5 bases). This receptor was identified in a man between 65 and 85 years old with acute or convalescent COVID-19. The source material was peripheral blood. For the CDR3, the DNA is TGTGCCAGCAGTTTAGGAGAAACGGGGGAGCAGTACTTC. This encodes CASSLGETGEQYF.